The TCR beta chain under discussion was sequenced for a study of graft-versus-host responses after intestinal transplantation. Looking at the study overall: Recipients obtained multivisceral, liver-intestinal, or isolated intestinal transplants. Recipients uniformly received anti-thymocyte globulin induction, followed by tacrolimus and steroids for about 3 years. Study-level points and caveats: An association linked early post-transplant HvG declines with peak circulating GvH clone levels. Analysis identified GvH clones in recipient marrow, with some appearing first in ileum or blood.

The CDR3 covers 15 residues. Germline V gene lookup returns CDR1 ENHRY and CDR2 SYGVKD. V dropped 2 bases and J dropped 5; count of bases not matched to a gene: 6. As for this clone: The antigen is not known.

Generated by immunoSEQ multiplex PCR, the TCRdb table keeps only in-frame clones and is missing some. The sample carries under 45,000 clones, under 90% recorded once. This TCR derives from a human patient who received an intestinal transplant, so some T cells may come from the graft donor. V is TRBV10-3 and J is TRBJ1-5; TRBD1 agrees at 7 bases. This specimen was PBMCs, taken less than 280 days after transplant. CDR3 nucleotides: TGTGCCATCAGTGAGGGCAGGGGGATCGATCAGCCCCAGCATTTT. It encodes CAISEGRGIDQPQHF.